This is a list of T cell receptor beta chains from one sample in a study of shared clonotypes between healthy human individuals. The protocol was immunoSEQ multiplex PCR, while the TCRdb copy is restricted to in-frame clones and leaves out a portion. The sample holds approximately 87,000 clones, 60% to 70% seen once. Material for sequencing was memory CD8+ T cells sorted from blood. These TCRs come from a man aged 25-45 years in good health. Each CDR3 is given with its conserved first and last residue. D genes are given only for firm matches. Clone size is given for some rows only: seen once, a few or many times, or a class if the clone is expanded.

.,TRBJ2-7,few,TRBV7-5,TGTGCCAGAAGCTTATGGGCATACTACGACGAGCAGTACTTC,CARSLWAYYDEQYF
.,TRBJ2-1,.,TRBV11-2,TGTGCCAGCAGTGCCAGCTGGGGATACAATGAGCAGTTCTTC,CASSASWGYNEQFF
.,TRBJ1-2,many,TRBV25-1,TGTGCCAGCAGTGATCCGATCTATGGCTACACCTTC,CASSDPIYGYTF
TRBD2,TRBJ2-7,.,TRBV6-1,TGTGCCACCCCGGGACTAAACTACGAGCAGTACTTC,CATPGLNYEQYF
.,TRBJ2-1,.,TRBV7-9,TGTGCCAGCAGCCAAAACATAGGCAATGAGCAGTTCTTC,CASSQNIGNEQFF
.,TRBJ2-7,.,TRBV29-1,TGCAGCGTTGGCGGGGTCGGATCCGGCTCCTACGAGCAGTACTTC,CSVGGVGSGSYEQYF
.,TRBJ2-1,.,TRBV5-1,TGCGCCAGCAGCTTGGTTGCGGCTACTCAATATGAGCAGTTCTTC,CASSLVAATQYEQFF
.,TRBJ1-1,.,TRBV7-9,TGTGCCAGCAGCTTACGGTTAGGGGACACTGAAGCTTTCTTT,CASSLRLGDTEAFF
.,TRBJ2-7,few,TRBV10-2,TGCGCCAGCGGCGCTACGGCCTACGAGCAGTACTTC,CASGATAYEQYF
TRBD1,TRBJ2-2,.,TRBV19,TGTGCCAGTAGGATTACAGGGGGAACCGGGGAGCTGTTTTTT,CASRITGGTGELFF
TRBD1,TRBJ2-7,.,TRBV25-1,TGTGCCAGCAGTGAATCGGGACAGGGCTACGAGCAGTACTTC,CASSESGQGYEQYF
TRBD1,TRBJ2-1,.,TRBV19,TGTGCCAGTAGCCTGGGACAGGCGATATACAATGAGCAGTTCTTC,CASSLGQAIYNEQFF
TRBD1,TRBJ2-7,.,TRBV4-1,TGCGCCAGCAGCCAGGCCAATCCGGGACAGGGCTACGAGCAGTACTTC,CASSQANPGQGYEQYF
.,TRBJ2-1,.,TRBV15,TGTGCCACCAGCAGAGATCTCTCCTACAATGAGCAGTTCTTC,CATSRDLSYNEQFF
.,TRBJ2-2,many,TRBV7-2,TGTGCCAGCAGCTTAGTTACTAGCTTCGGGGAGCTGTTTTTT,CASSLVTSFGELFF
.,TRBJ2-5,.,TRBV7-9,TGTGCCAGCAGCCACAAAAGAGCGGCAGATAAGAGAACCCAGTACTTC,CASSHKRAADKRTQYF
TRBD2,TRBJ2-1,.,TRBV6-4,TGTGCCAGCAGTGAAAGACTAGCGGGGCCTAATGAGCAGTTCTTC,CASSERLAGPNEQFF
.,TRBJ2-1,.,TRBV11-3,TGTGCCAGCTCTAGGGGTAGGGAGATCGATGAGCAGTTCTTC,CASSRGREIDEQFF
.,TRBJ2-1,.,TRBV6-5,TGTGCCAGCACCACATGGGAGGTTGGCGAGCAGTTCTTC,CASTTWEVGEQFF
TRBD2,TRBJ2-7,.,TRBV11-2,TGTGCCAGCAGCTCTTCGAGCGGGAGCTTCAACGAGCAGTACTTC,CASSSSSGSFNEQYF
.,TRBJ2-7,.,TRBV27,TGTGCCAGCAGTTTTGGTTGGGGGTCCGAGCAGTACTTC,CASSFGWGSEQYF
.,TRBJ2-7,many,TRBV6-5,TGTGCCAGCAGTTCTGGGACCGGCGGGTACGAGCAGTACTTC,CASSSGTGGYEQYF
TRBD1,TRBJ2-7,.,TRBV5-1,TGCGCCAGCAGCCAGACAGGGCTTCGCACCTACGAGCAGTACTTC,CASSQTGLRTYEQYF
.,TRBJ2-3,.,TRBV7-3,TGTGCCAGCAGCTTATCGGGGAGCACAGATACGCAGTATTTT,CASSLSGSTDTQYF
TRBD1,TRBJ2-7,.,TRBV5-6,TGTGCCAGCAGCTTGGCCCACAGGGGTCCCCCCTACGAGCAGTACTTC,CASSLAHRGPPYEQYF
.,TRBJ1-3,.,TRBV7-6,TGTGCCAGCAGCTTAGGGGCAGGGGATGGAAACACCATATATTTT,CASSLGAGDGNTIYF
.,TRBJ2-2,.,TRBV5-1,TGCGCCAGCAGCGAGGTCTCAAACACCGGGGAGCTGTTTTTT,CASSEVSNTGELFF
.,TRBJ2-3,.,TRBV11-2,TGTGCCAGCAGCTTTTTTTGGGCTCTCGCAGATACGCAGTATTTT,CASSFFWALADTQYF
TRBD1,TRBJ2-6,.,TRBV28,TGTGCCAGCAGTCGCCGGGACAGGGGGCTTAGCTCTGGGGCCAACGTCCTGACTTTC,CASSRRDRGLSSGANVLTF
.,TRBJ2-7,few,TRBV10-1,TGCGCCAGCAGTGAGGGTCTCGGGGAGGGGGACGAGCAGTACTTC,CASSEGLGEGDEQYF
.,TRBJ2-6,.,TRBV6-5,TGTGCCAGCAGCACATCTGGGGCCAACGTCCTGACTTTC,CASSTSGANVLTF
.,TRBJ1-1,.,TRBV25-1,TGTGCCAGCAGGGGGATTTTGGAGGGAACGCCTGAAGCTTTCTTT,CASRGILEGTPEAFF
TRBD2,TRBJ2-2,many,TRBV6-4,TGTGCCAGCAGTGCTAGCGGGGCGAACACCGGGGAGCTGTTTTTT,CASSASGANTGELFF
.,TRBJ1-5,.,TRBV7-9,TGTGCCAGCAGCTCTGCGCATGAGGGTGAGGTTCAGCCCCAGCATTTT,CASSSAHEGEVQPQHF
.,TRBJ2-7,few,TRBV28,TGTGCCAGCAGTTGGCCTTTATCCTACGAGCAGTACTTC,CASSWPLSYEQYF
TRBD1,TRBJ2-1,.,TRBV5-1,TGCGCCAGCAGCTTGGGGGGTGACAGGGGGCCCAATGAGCAGTTCTTC,CASSLGGDRGPNEQFF
.,TRBJ1-4,many,TRBV7-9,TGTGCCAGCAGCTCCGCGGACGCGGGGGGCGTTGAAAAACTGTTTTTT,CASSSADAGGVEKLFF
TRBD2,TRBJ2-3,.,TRBV25-1,TGTGCCAGCAGTGGAACTAGCGCGTACTTTACAGATACGCAGTATTTT,CASSGTSAYFTDTQYF
TRBD1,TRBJ1-2,many,TRBV15,TGTGCCACCAGCAGTGGGACAGGGGGCTTCTATGGCTACACCTTC,CATSSGTGGFYGYTF
.,TRBJ2-1,few,TRBV7-6,TGTGCCAGCAGAAGAACGGGGGGCGGGGCGTACAATGAGCAGTTCTTC,CASRRTGGGAYNEQFF
TRBD1,TRBJ1-3,.,TRBV30,TGTGCCTGGAGGGACAGGGGAAAATCTGGAAACACCATATATTTT,CAWRDRGKSGNTIYF
.,TRBJ2-5,.,TRBV10-3,TGTGCCATCAGCGCATTTATGGAGACCCAGTACTTC,CAISAFMETQYF